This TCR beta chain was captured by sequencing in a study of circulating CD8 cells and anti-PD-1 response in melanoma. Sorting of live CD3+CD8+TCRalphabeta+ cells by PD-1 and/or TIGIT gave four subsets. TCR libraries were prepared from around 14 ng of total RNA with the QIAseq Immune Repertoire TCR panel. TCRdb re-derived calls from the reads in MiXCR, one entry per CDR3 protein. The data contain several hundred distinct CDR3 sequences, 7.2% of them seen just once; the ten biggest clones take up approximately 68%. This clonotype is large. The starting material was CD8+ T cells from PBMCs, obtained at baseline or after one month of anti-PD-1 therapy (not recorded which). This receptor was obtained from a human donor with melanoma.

The CDR3 bases are TGTGCCAGCAGGACAGGGGGATACAATGAGCAGTTCTTC. Amino acid sequence: CASRTGGYNEQFF. The chain joins TRBV11-2 to TRBJ2-1, with 9 bases that match TRBD1. Germline CDR1 SGHAT, CDR2 FQNNGV. The CDR3 totals 13 residues. Germline trimming cut 6 bases from V and 4 bases from J; bases unmatched to any gene: 1.